The 5 T cell receptor beta chains reported below all come from one sample, sequenced in a study of blood T cells in healthy people across ages (dated by TCRdb to between 2015 and 2017). Library generation was performed with 5' RACE. The sequencer was an Illumina HiSeq 2500. A second PCR of about 6 to 11 cycles was run with a J-beta primer mix and a sample-barcoded 5' primer. TCRdb trimmed the raw reads at Q25, called clones with MiXCR and kept productive beta chains. Identical CDR3 proteins give one entry, which carries the most common genes and DNA. Counted in this sample were about 1.1 million distinct CDR3 sequences; roughly two fifths of them appeared once. The ten largest clones capture approximately 14% of the sample. Material: blood. The receptors originated from a man aged 18 to 29 in good health.

This clonotype was recorded a few times. V is TRBV6-2 or TRBV6-3 and J is TRBJ1-1; no firm D call. Germline V gene lookup returns CDR1 MNHEY and CDR2 SVGEGT. The CDR3 totals 9 residues. The V gene lost 4 bases and the J gene lost 6 bases, with 0 bases spanning the gap. For the CDR3, the DNA is TGTGCCAGCAGTTCTGAAGCTTTCTTT. Amino acids: CASSSEAFF.

The chain has TRBV27 and TRBJ2-2, with D unresolved. The germline CDR1 and CDR2 sequences are MNHEY and SMNVEV (reference sequence). There are 15 residues in the CDR3. Trimming stripped 1 base from V and 5 bases from J, with 11 bases between. The CDR3 loop is CASSLFLVGTGELFF. In DNA, the CDR3 is TGTGCCAGCAGTTTATTCCTTGTGGGGACCGGGGAGCTGTTTTTT.

Points on this clonotype: One junction end does not reproduce the germline sequence, and a read error may be involved. The chain combines TRBV12-3 or TRBV12-4 with TRBJ1-2; 7 nucleotides match TRBD1. The CDR3 spans 16 residues. The CDR3 nucleotides read TGTGCCAGCCGTTTGAGATCGCAGGGGGATAAAGATGGCTACACCTTC. Translated: CASRLRSQGDKDGYTF.

This clonotype was found once. One end of the junction is discordant with germline, which a read error may explain. The J gene is TRBJ2-3, the V gene TRBV10-3, with D perhaps matching TRBD1 (7 bases). The CDR3 length is 14 residues. Germline V gene lookup returns CDR1 ENHRY and CDR2 SYGVKD. CDR3 amino acids: CATSGQAAGDTQYF. The CDR3 DNA reads as TGTGCCACCAGTGGACAGGCGGCGGGGGATACGCAGTATTTT.

This clonotype was recorded many times. The chain is built from TRBV27 and TRBJ1-2; 7 bases agree with TRBD1. Germline V gene sequence: CDR1 MNHEY, CDR2 SMNVEV (reference sequence). The CDR3 is made up of 15 amino acids. The V gene end was trimmed by 5 bases and the J gene end by 5 bases; junction bases not matched to a gene: 11. The CDR3 reads CASSLTGVNGYGYTF. The DNA for the CDR3 is TGTGCCAGCAGTCTAACAGGGGTAAATGGGTATGGCTACACCTTC.